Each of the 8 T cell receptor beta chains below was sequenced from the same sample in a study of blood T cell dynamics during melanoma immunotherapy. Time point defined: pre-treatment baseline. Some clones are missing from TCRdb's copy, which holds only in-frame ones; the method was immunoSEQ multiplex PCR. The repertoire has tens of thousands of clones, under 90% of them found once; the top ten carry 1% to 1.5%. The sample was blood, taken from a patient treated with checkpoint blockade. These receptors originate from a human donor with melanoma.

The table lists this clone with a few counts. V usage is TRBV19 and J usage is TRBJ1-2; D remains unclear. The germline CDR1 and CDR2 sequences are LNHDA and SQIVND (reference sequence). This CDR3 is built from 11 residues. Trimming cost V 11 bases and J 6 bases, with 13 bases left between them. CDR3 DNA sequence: TGTGCCTGCCGCGCAGCACATGGCTACACCTTC. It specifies CACRAAHGYTF.

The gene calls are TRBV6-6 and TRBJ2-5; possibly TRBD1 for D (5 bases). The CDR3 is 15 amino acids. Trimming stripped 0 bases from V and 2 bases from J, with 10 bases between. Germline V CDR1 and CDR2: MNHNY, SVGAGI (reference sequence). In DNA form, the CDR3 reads TGTGCCAGCAGTTACTCGATACAGGTTCAAGAGACCCAGTACTTC. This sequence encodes CASSYSIQVQETQYF.

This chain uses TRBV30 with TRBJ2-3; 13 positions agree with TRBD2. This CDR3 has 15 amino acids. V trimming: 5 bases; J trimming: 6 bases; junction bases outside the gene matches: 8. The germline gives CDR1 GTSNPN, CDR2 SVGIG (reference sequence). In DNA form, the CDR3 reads TGTGCCTGGTCCCCGGGACTAGCGGGAACCGATACGCAGTATTTT. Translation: CAWSPGLAGTDTQYF. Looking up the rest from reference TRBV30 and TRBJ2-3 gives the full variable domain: SQTIHQWPATLVQPVGSPLSLECTVEGTSNPNLYWYRQAAGRGLQLLFYSVGIGQISSEVPQNLSASRPQDRQFILSSKKLLLSDSGFYLCAWSPGLAGTDTQYFGPGTRLTVL.

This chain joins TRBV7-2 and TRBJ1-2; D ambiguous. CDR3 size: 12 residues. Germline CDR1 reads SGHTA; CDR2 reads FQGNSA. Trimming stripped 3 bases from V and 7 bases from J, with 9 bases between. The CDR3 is CASSFGQVGYTF. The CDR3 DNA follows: TGTGCCAGCAGCTTCGGCCAGGTTGGCTACACCTTC.

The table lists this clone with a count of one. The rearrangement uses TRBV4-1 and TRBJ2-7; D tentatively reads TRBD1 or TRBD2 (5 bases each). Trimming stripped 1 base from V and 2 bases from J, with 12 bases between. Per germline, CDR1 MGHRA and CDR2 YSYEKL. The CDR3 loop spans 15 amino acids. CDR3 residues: CASSQAPGTPYEQYF. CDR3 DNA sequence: TGCGCCAGCAGCCAAGCCCCCGGGACCCCCTACGAGCAGTACTTC.

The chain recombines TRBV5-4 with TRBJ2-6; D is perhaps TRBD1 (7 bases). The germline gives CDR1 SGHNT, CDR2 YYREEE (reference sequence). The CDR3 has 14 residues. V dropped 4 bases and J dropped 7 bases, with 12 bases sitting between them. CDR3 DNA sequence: TGTGCCAGCAGCCTCCAGGGGGGAGCCAACGTCCTGACTTTC. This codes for CASSLQGGANVLTF.

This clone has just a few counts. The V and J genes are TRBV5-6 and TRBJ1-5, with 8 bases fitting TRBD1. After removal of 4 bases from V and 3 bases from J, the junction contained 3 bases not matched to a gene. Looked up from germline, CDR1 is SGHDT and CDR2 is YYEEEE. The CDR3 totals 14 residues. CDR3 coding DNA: TGTGCCAGCAGCGTGACAGGGGACAATCAGCCCCAGCATTTT. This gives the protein CASSVTGDNQPQHF.

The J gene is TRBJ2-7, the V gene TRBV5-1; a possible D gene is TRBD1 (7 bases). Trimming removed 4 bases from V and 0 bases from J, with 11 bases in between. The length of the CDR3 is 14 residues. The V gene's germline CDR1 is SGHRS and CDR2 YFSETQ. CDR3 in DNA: TGCGCCAGCAGCCCGGGGGACAGCTCCTACGAGCAGTACTTC. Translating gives CASSPGDSSYEQYF.